The 10 T cell receptor beta chains listed next were all sequenced from one sample in a study of T cells in Graves' hyperthyroidism and ophthalmopathy. Authors of the study amplified TCR beta CDR3 regions from RNA transcripts. The study used the HTBI primer set for a first-round RT-PCR of the TCR CDR3. TCRdb ran MiXCR on the multiplex PCR reads and lists one entry per CDR3 protein. The sample records over 350,000 distinct CDR3 sequences, about 14% being singletons. Sequencing was performed on blood. These receptors all stem from a man aged 50-60 years with Graves' ophthalmopathy.

This clonotype appeared many times. Here the CDR3 reads CASSKQGSTYEQYF. CDR3 bases: TGTGCCAGTAGTAAGCAGGGTTCCACCTACGAGCAGTACTTC. The chain uses TRBV19 and TRBJ2-7, with a possible D match to TRBD1 (5 bases). The germline V gene has CDR1 LNHDA and CDR2 SQIVND (reference sequence). V was trimmed by 4 bases and J by 2 bases, leaving 12 bases between them. This CDR3 is 14 amino acids long.

Of note for this clonotype: A much larger clone is a single base away; this may be a read error. The chain couples TRBV15 to TRBJ2-1; no clear D. The germline gives CDR1 LNHNV, CDR2 YYDKDF (reference sequence). Between the trimmed V and J ends, which lost 7 bases and 5 bases, there was a span of 12 bases. CDR3 size: 13 residues. This chain's CDR3 is CATNTLQDNEQFF. The CDR3 DNA is TGTGCCACCAACACCTTACAAGACAATGAGCAGTTCTTC.

There are many counts of this clonotype. The chain recombines TRBV28 with TRBJ1-4; the D gene is possibly TRBD1 (6 bases). Per the germline V gene, CDR1 is MDHEN and CDR2 is SYDVKM. This CDR3 region has 15 residues. Between the trimmed V and J ends, which lost 4 bases and 8 bases, there was a span of 17 bases. In DNA, the CDR3 is TGTGCCAGCAGTTCAGTCAGGGGCCGCAGCGAAAAACTGTTTTTT. This encodes CASSSVRGRSEKLFF.

This clonotype was recorded a few times. This sequence joins TRBV6-4 and TRBJ2-3, with 10 bases identical to TRBD2. Germline CDR1 reads MRHNA; CDR2 reads SNTAGT. This CDR3 comprises 16 residues. V shed 0 bases, J shed 5 bases, and the junction held 5 bases outside the gene matches. This chain's CDR3 is CASSDSQREGLDTQYF. The CDR3 DNA sequence: TGTGCCAGCAGTGACTCGCAGCGGGAGGGTTTAGATACGCAGTATTTT.

This clonotype was picked up many times. The J gene is TRBJ2-5, the V gene TRBV24-1; 8 bases align to TRBD2. Trimming cost V 3 bases and J 5 bases; bases outside gene matches: 10. CDR1 is KGHDR and CDR2 is SFDVKD in the germline V gene. The CDR3 covers 16 residues. This CDR3 reads CATSDQAAGDSETQYF. The CDR3 nucleotides read TGTGCCACCAGTGATCAAGCAGCGGGAGACTCGGAGACCCAGTACTTC.

This clonotype was picked up a small number of times. J is TRBJ2-1 and V is TRBV20-1; no firm D call. With 5 bases removed from V and 0 bases from J, the gap between germline ends came to 8 bases. Germline CDR1 is DFQATT and CDR2 is SNEGSKA (reference sequence). This CDR3 has 13 amino acids. CDR3 amino acids: CSAPRPSYNEQFF. CDR3 bases: TGCAGTGCTCCCAGACCCTCCTACAATGAGCAGTTCTTC.

This clonotype was detected many times. The V gene is TRBV11-3, the J gene TRBJ2-3; 10 nucleotides match TRBD2. Germline-derived CDR1 and CDR2 are SGHNT and YENEEA. CDR3 length: 17 residues. Losses at the gene ends were 3 bases for V and 2 bases for J; bases not matched to a gene: 8. The CDR3 reads CASSLRGTSEDTDTQYF. The CDR3 DNA follows: TGTGCCAGCAGCTTGCGCGGGACTAGCGAAGACACAGATACGCAGTATTTT.

This clonotype has just a few counts. The rearrangement links TRBV6-1 to TRBJ2-7, with unresolved D. This CDR3 is built from 13 residues. V lost 7 bases and J 7 bases, leaving 17 bases between the germline ends. In germline, CDR1 is MNHNS, CDR2 SASEGT. For the CDR3, the DNA is TGTGCCAGCAACGGGCCTAGGCCCTGGGAGCAGTACTTC. As protein: CASNGPRPWEQYF.

This clonotype was observed at least ten times. V gene TRBV3-1 combines with J gene TRBJ2-4; 9 bases match TRBD1. The trim removed 4 bases at V and 6 bases at J, leaving 13 bases unmatched. Germline values: CDR1 LGHDT, CDR2 YNNKEL (reference sequence). The CDR3 runs to 17 residues. The CDR3 sequence: CASSPGQGRVAANIQYF. In DNA form, the CDR3 reads TGTGCCAGCAGCCCCGGACAGGGGAGGGTCGCAGCAAACATTCAGTACTTC.

This clonotype was observed a few times. This chain joins TRBV24-1 and TRBJ2-1; 13 bases are shared with TRBD2. The CDR3 has 16 amino acids. Germline CDR1 KGHDR, CDR2 SFDVKD. V dropped 4 bases and J dropped 7; count of bases not matched to a gene: 6. The CDR3 is CATSDWTSGRSNEQFF. In DNA form, the CDR3 reads TGTGCCACCAGTGACTGGACTAGCGGGAGATCGAATGAGCAGTTCTTC.